Each of the 23 T cell receptor beta chains below was sequenced from the same sample in a study of glioma-infiltrating T cells. TCR alpha and beta CDR3 regions were amplified from RNA using iRepertoire nested multiplex PCR. TCRdb re-called the multiplex PCR reads with MiXCR, one entry per CDR3 protein. The sample lists roughly 3,100 distinct CDR3 sequences, 44% occurring once. The specimen sequenced was glioma tissue, nonneoplastic brain tissue, or PBMCs (not recorded which). The receptors originated from a human donor with low-grade glioma or glioblastoma, undergoing nonglioma brain surgery, or in good health (not recorded which).

Concerning this clonotype: A much more abundant neighbour one base away suggests this may be a read error. V and J are TRBV18 and TRBJ1-4, with no clear D. Germline V gene data show CDR1 as KGHSH and CDR2 as LQKENI. This CDR3 region has 13 residues. CDR3 region: CASSVSSNEKLVF. The CDR3 DNA follows: TGTGCCAGCTCGGTCAGCTCGAATGAAAAACTGGTTTTT. Filled out from reference TRBV18 and TRBJ1-4, the complete variable domain reads NAGVMQNPRHLVRRRGQEARLRCSPMKGHSHVYWYRQLPEEGLKFMVYLQKENIIDESGMPKERFSAEFPKEGPSILRIQQVVRGDSAAYFCASSVSSNEKLVFGSGTQLSVL.

This clonotype ranks as large (0.1 to 1%). The J gene is TRBJ2-1, the V gene TRBV6-1; 11 bases agree with TRBD2. The V and J ends lost 6 bases and 5 bases, in that order; junction bases with no gene match: 6. Looked up from germline, CDR1 is MNHNS and CDR2 is SASEGT. The CDR3 length is 15 residues. As DNA, the CDR3 is TGTGCCAGCAGCTCCGGGACTAGCGGAAACAATGAGCAGTTCTTC. This codes for CASSSGTSGNNEQFF.

With regard to this clonotype: It is unclear where the CDR3 begins or ends on the DNA, so no DNA is shown, and the CDR3 is as TCRdb lists it. The chain joins TRBV28 to TRBJ2-5; TRBD1, as called in the table, went unchecked against the DNA. Counting both end residues, the CDR3 totals 22 amino acids. Germline V gene data show CDR1 as MDHEN and CDR2 as SYDVKM. The CDR3 reads CDSSFYICSAILPIGRQETQYF.

In the case of this clonotype: This may be a read error, as it is one base from a much larger clone. The chain couples TRBV7-3 to TRBJ1-1, with D uncertain. The germline V gene encodes CDR1 SGHTA and CDR2 FQGTGA. The CDR3 length is 14 residues. V was clipped by 5 bases and J by 4 bases, with 14 bases between them. CDR3 region: CASSPGPDSTEAFF. CDR3 nucleotides: TGTGCCAGCAGCCCCGGGCCTGATTCCACTGAAGCTTTCTTT.

This clonotype was seen more than once but under ten times. V and J are TRBV30 and TRBJ2-3, with D maybe TRBD2 (5 bases). The CDR3 is made up of 14 amino acids. The germline V and J ends were trimmed by 5 bases and 0 bases, with 12 bases remaining between them. Germline V gene lookup returns CDR1 GTSNPN and CDR2 SVGIG (reference sequence). The CDR3 DNA reads as TGTGCCTGGGGGAGAGGACCCAGCACAGATACGCAGTATTTT. Translating gives CAWGRGPSTDTQYF.

Note on this clonotype: A much larger clone lies a single base off, so this may be a read error. The chain employs TRBV3-1 and TRBJ2-1; 10 bases align to TRBD2. The germline V gene has CDR1 LGHDT and CDR2 YNNKEL (reference sequence). This CDR3 has 16 residues. CDR3 in DNA: TGTGCCAGAAGCCAAGATCCCCTAGCGGGAGACAATGAGCAGTTCTTC. Its translation is CARSQDPLAGDNEQFF.

This clonotype is termed medium-sized (0.01 to 0.1%). The chain uses TRBV7-9 and TRBJ1-6, with a weak D call TRBD1 (5 bases). The CDR3 runs 14 residues. V gave up 1 base and J gave up 9 bases, with 10 bases separating them. Per germline, CDR1 SEHNR and CDR2 FQNEAQ (reference sequence). CDR3 loop: CASSLDPDSSPLHF. CDR3 coding DNA: TGTGCCAGCAGCTTAGACCCCGACAGTTCACCCCTCCACTTT.

The sample holds many counts of this clonotype. V and J are TRBV28 and TRBJ2-4, with D unclear. V was pared by 3 bases and J by 0 bases, with 12 bases between. This CDR3 contains 16 residues. Germline values: CDR1 MDHEN, CDR2 SYDVKM. CDR3 nucleotide sequence: TGTGCCAGCAGTTTGAGAGGAGTTCTAGCCAAAAACATTCAGTACTTC. Amino acids: CASSLRGVLAKNIQYF.

This clonotype has a count of ten or more. The junction shows a germline mismatch at one end, possibly a read error. The chain uses TRBV6-1 and TRBJ1-1; tentatively, D is TRBD1 (6 bases). The germline gives CDR1 MNHNS, CDR2 SASEGT. The CDR3 runs to 13 residues. CDR3 in DNA: TGTGCCAGCAGGTGGGGGGCGAACACTGAAGCTCTCTTT. Its protein product is CASRWGANTEALF.

Of note for this clonotype: A much larger clone lies one base from this, so it may be a read error. This chain joins TRBV7-6 and TRBJ2-7; D is unclear. The CDR3 is 16 residues long. V gave up 2 bases and J gave up 0 bases, with 14 bases separating them. The germline V gene encodes CDR1 SGHVS and CDR2 FNYEAQ. CDR3 amino acids: CASSLLVGGSSYEQYF. As DNA, the CDR3 is TGTGCCAGCAGCTTATTGGTCGGCGGATCCTCCTACGAGCAGTACTTC.

This clonotype qualifies as large. The junction departs from the called germline gene at one end, perhaps through a read error. The chain links TRBV6-1 to TRBJ2-7; weak D call: TRBD2 (5 bases). In germline, CDR1 is MNHNS, CDR2 SASEGT. CDR3 length: 14 amino acids. DNA for the CDR3: TGTGCCAGCAGCTATCCGGGAAACTCCAACGAGCAGTACTTC. This encodes CASSYPGNSNEQYF.

This clonotype ranks as medium-sized. The V gene is TRBV28, the J gene TRBJ2-1; D may be TRBD1 (6 bases). CDR3 length: 15 amino acids. The germline gives CDR1 MDHEN, CDR2 SYDVKM. V dropped 5 bases and J dropped 5 bases, with 16 bases sitting between them. The CDR3 bases are TGTGCCAGCAGTCCACACAGGGATCACCACAATGAGCAGTTCTTC. It specifies CASSPHRDHHNEQFF.

The chain has TRBV6-2 or TRBV6-3 and TRBJ2-1; 11 bases are shared with TRBD2. Germline CDR1 and CDR2: MNHEY and SVGEGT. With V trimmed by 6 bases and J by 8 bases, 0 bases remained unmatched. This CDR3 is 12 amino acids long. The CDR3 DNA reads TGTGCCAGCAGACTAGCGGGAGATGAGCAGTTCTTC. It yields the protein CASRLAGDEQFF.

This clonotype was observed a handful of times. A much larger clone lies a single base off, so this may be a read error. The rearrangement joins TRBV28 to TRBJ2-1, with D unclear. The CDR3 extends over 14 amino acids. The germline V gene has CDR1 MDHEN and CDR2 SYDVKM. V lost 6 bases and J 10 bases, leaving 19 bases between the germline ends. The CDR3 here is CASSRPEQHYEQFF. CDR3 in DNA: TGTGCCAGCAGCAGGCCCGAGCAGCACTACGAGCAGTTCTTC.

As to this clonotype: A junction end diverges from the germline sequence, so it may reflect a read error. The rearrangement joins TRBV28 to TRBJ2-5; D is undetermined. This CDR3 contains 12 residues. CDR1 is MDHEN, CDR2 SYDVKM, per germline. CDR3 in amino acids: CTSRYPGETQYF. Here the CDR3 DNA reads TGTACCAGCAGATACCCCGGGGAGACCCAGTACTTC.

Details on this clonotype: This likely comes from a read error, as the CDR3 has no conserved phenylalanine or tryptophan at its end. The chain combines TRBV29-1 with TRBJ2-7; D remains ambiguous. V gave up 6 bases and J gave up 5 bases, with 8 bases separating them. The germline V gene encodes CDR1 SQVTM and CDR2 ANQGSEA. The CDR3 contains 10 residues. The CDR3 loop is CSVVQHEQYL. The CDR3 nucleotides are TGCAGCGTCGTCCAACACGAGCAGTACTTA.

By sample share, this clonotype is medium-sized. The chain joins TRBV6-1 to TRBJ1-2, with TRBD1 identical over 10 bases. The J segment lost 5 bases and the V segment lost 8 bases, leaving 5 bases of the junction unmatched. The CDR3 sequence is 13 residues long. The germline CDR1 and CDR2 sequences are MNHNS and SASEGT. DNA of the CDR3: TGTGCCAGCTTAAGACAGGGGGCGTATGGCTACACCTTC. Protein sequence: CASLRQGAYGYTF.

The V call is TRBV6-1, the J call TRBJ2-6, with 8 bases aligning to TRBD1. Germline V gene data show CDR1 as MNHNS and CDR2 as SASEGT. This CDR3 region has 17 residues. V shed 4 bases, J shed 2 bases, and the junction held 7 bases outside the gene matches. The CDR3 here is CASSARDRTPGANVLTF. The CDR3 region has the DNA TGTGCCAGCAGTGCCAGGGACAGGACCCCTGGGGCCAACGTCCTGACTTTC.

In its sample, this clonotype ranks as large. J is TRBJ2-5 and V is TRBV20-1; no firm D call. The CDR3 has 15 amino acids. Germline lookup yields CDR1 DFQATT and CDR2 SNEGSKA (reference sequence). V was clipped by 4 bases and J by 2 bases, with 17 bases between them. The CDR3 DNA is TGCAGTGCTATTCTTCCAATAGGGCGACAAGAGACCCAGTACTTC. Its protein is CSAILPIGRQETQYF.

V is TRBV3-1 and J is TRBJ2-6; D is possibly TRBD2 (5 bases). V was clipped by 4 bases and J by 4 bases, with 11 bases between them. CDR1 and CDR2 from the germline V gene are LGHDT and YNNKEL (reference sequence). This CDR3 comprises 15 residues. CDR3 DNA: TGTGCCAGCAGCCTAGGGAGCTGGGGGGCCAACGTCCTGACTTTC. Protein sequence: CASSLGSWGANVLTF.

With respect to this clonotype: As the CDR3 is not closed by the conserved phenylalanine or tryptophan, this likely results from a read error. The J gene is TRBJ1-2, the V gene TRBV27, with TRBD1 matching 10 bases. This CDR3 comprises 13 residues. The germline CDR1 and CDR2 sequences are MNHEY and SMNVEV (reference sequence). The CDR3 sequence is CARSLGTGDGYTL. CDR3 nucleotide sequence: TGTGCCAGAAGTTTAGGGACAGGGGATGGCTACACCTTA.

The CDR3 protein is CASSFVSLNQPQHF. The DNA for the CDR3 is TGTGCCAGCAGTTTTGTGAGTTTAAATCAGCCCCAGCATTTT. The chain uses TRBV6-5 and TRBJ1-5; D remains ambiguous. V lost 4 bases and J lost 4, with 11 bases in between. Germline V gives CDR1 MNHEY, CDR2 SVGAGI. CDR3 length equals 14 residues.

This clonotype showed up many times. The chain has TRBV12-3 or TRBV12-4 and TRBJ2-1; unclear D gene. The CDR3 runs 15 residues. With 8 bases removed from V and 3 bases from J, the gap between germline ends came to 17 bases. DNA of the CDR3: TGTGCCAGCGCGTCTATATATCGGAACTACAATGAGCAGTTCTTC. This translates into CASASIYRNYNEQFF.